The 28 T cell receptor beta chains reported below all come from one sample, sequenced in a study of T cell responses to AZD1222 COVID-19 vaccine. Measured with immunoSEQ multiplex PCR; TCRdb has only the in-frame clones, and not every one. The profile shows about 67,000 clones, 80% to 85% of them singletons. The specimen comprised peripheral blood, sampled on day 0 of AZD1222 vaccination. Every receptor here comes from an adult in good health.

This clone was seen once. This chain joins TRBV5-5 and TRBJ1-1; D not resolved. V lost 2 bases and J lost 1, with 15 bases in between. The CDR3 runs to 16 residues. CDR1 and CDR2 (germline): SGHKS, YYEKEE (reference sequence). The CDR3 protein is CASSLQYALPNTEAFF. CDR3 coding DNA: TGTGCCAGCAGCTTACAGTACGCCCTCCCGAACACTGAAGCTTTCTTT.

V gene TRBV10-1 combines with J gene TRBJ2-5, with D tentatively TRBD1 or TRBD2 (5 bases each). The V gene lost 0 bases and the J gene lost 1 base, with 9 bases spanning the gap. The length of the CDR3 is 15 residues. Germline lookup yields CDR1 WNHNN and CDR2 SYGVQD (reference sequence). For the CDR3, the DNA is TGCGCCAGCAGTGAGTCAGAGGGACCCCAAGAGACCCAGTACTTC. This gives the protein CASSESEGPQETQYF.

The rearrangement links TRBV19 to TRBJ1-3; possibly TRBD1 for D (6 bases). The CDR3 contains 16 residues. V lost 5 bases and J 4 bases, leaving 18 bases between the germline ends. From germline, CDR1 is LNHDA and CDR2 SQIVND (reference sequence). CDR3: CASSPSRGGSGNTIYF. The CDR3 DNA reads TGTGCCAGTAGTCCCTCCCGAGGGGGTTCCGGAAACACCATATATTTT.

This sequence joins TRBV7-2 and TRBJ1-1; D gene ambiguous. The V gene lost 1 base and the J gene lost 1 base, with 7 bases spanning the gap. The germline V gene has CDR1 SGHTA and CDR2 FQGNSA. This CDR3 region has 14 residues. The CDR3 region has the DNA TGTGCCAGCAGCTTAGGCAGATCGAACACTGAAGCTTTCTTT. It encodes CASSLGRSNTEAFF. Filled out from reference TRBV7-2 and TRBJ1-1, the complete variable domain reads GAGVSQSPSNKVTEKGKDVELRCDPISGHTALYWYRQSLGQGLEFLIYFQGNSAPDKSGLPSDRFSAERTGGSVSTLTIQRTQQEDSAVYLCASSLGRSNTEAFFGQGTRLTVV.

The chain links TRBV28 to TRBJ1-1; 9 bases match TRBD1. The germline V gene has CDR1 MDHEN and CDR2 SYDVKM. With V trimmed by 5 bases and J by 0 bases, 4 bases remained unmatched. The CDR3 runs 15 residues. CDR3 amino acids: CASSTGTGMNTEAFF. DNA for the CDR3: TGTGCCAGCAGTACCGGGACAGGGATGAACACTGAAGCTTTCTTT.

V usage is TRBV12-3 or TRBV12-4 and J usage is TRBJ1-2; a possible D gene is TRBD1 (5 bases). CDR3 size: 13 residues. V dropped 1 base and J dropped 6 bases, with 9 bases sitting between them. CDR3 loop: CASSLVRVDGYTF. The CDR3 DNA follows: TGTGCCAGCAGTTTAGTCAGGGTTGATGGCTACACCTTC.

This clone was recorded a few times. The gene calls are TRBV4-2 and TRBJ1-2, with a possible D match to TRBD1 (5 bases). The CDR3 has 15 amino acids. CDR1 and CDR2 from the germline V gene are LGHNA and YNFKEQ. V lost 0 bases and J lost 4, with 12 bases in between. The CDR3 sequence is CASSQDLEGIYGYTF. The CDR3 coding sequence is TGTGCCAGCAGCCAAGATCTGGAGGGGATCTATGGCTACACCTTC.

This clone was picked up one time. The rearrangement links TRBV5-4 to TRBJ2-1, with D maybe TRBD2 (6 bases). This CDR3 has 16 amino acids. The germline V gene encodes CDR1 SGHNT and CDR2 YYREEE (reference sequence). The ends were cut back, 0 bases at V and 5 bases at J, with 15 bases in the middle. CDR3 loop: CASSLVGRKLDNEQFF. The CDR3 bases are TGTGCCAGCAGCTTGGTTGGGAGGAAGCTTGACAATGAGCAGTTCTTC.

The J gene is TRBJ1-1, the V gene TRBV7-3; 7 bases match TRBD1. Per germline, CDR1 SGHTA and CDR2 FQGTGA. With 4 bases clipped from V and 1 base from J, the junction kept 3 bases outside the gene matches. CDR3 length: 14 residues. The CDR3 spells CASSSTGRNTEAFF. In DNA form, the CDR3 reads TGTGCCAGCAGCTCGACAGGGAGGAACACTGAAGCTTTCTTT.

Concerning this clone itself: Other DNA sequences of this sample code for an identical CDR3. This chain joins TRBV7-2 and TRBJ2-7; no firm D call. Germline loops: CDR1 SGHTA, CDR2 FQGNSA. This CDR3 comprises 11 residues. V gave up 6 bases and J gave up 5 bases, with 8 bases separating them. This chain's CDR3 is CASSSLNEQYF. CDR3 sequence (DNA): TGTGCCAGCAGTTCCCTTAACGAGCAGTACTTC.

The V call is TRBV7-2, the J call TRBJ2-7, with a tentative D call TRBD2 (5 bases). CDR1 SGHTA and CDR2 FQGNSA come from the germline V gene. The length of the CDR3 is 13 residues. Trimming removed 0 bases at V and 6 bases at J, with 9 bases between. CDR3 in DNA: TGTGCCAGCAGCTTAGCGGGAGTGAGCGAGCAGTACTTC. This sequence encodes CASSLAGVSEQYF.

V and J are TRBV15 and TRBJ2-5; D is possibly TRBD1 or TRBD2 (5 bases each). The CDR3 has 14 residues. Germline CDR1 reads LNHNV; CDR2 reads YYDKDF (reference sequence). Trimming pared 3 bases from V and 4 bases from J, leaving 12 bases between. CDR3 residues: CATSSPRGGETQYF. CDR3 in DNA: TGTGCCACCAGCAGCCCTCGGGGCGGAGAGACCCAGTACTTC.

This clone turned up a few times. This chain uses TRBV30 with TRBJ2-1, with a weak D call TRBD2 (7 bases). Per the germline V gene, CDR1 is GTSNPN and CDR2 is SVGIG (reference sequence). The CDR3 totals 14 residues. Trimming took off 3 bases at V and 7 bases at J, with 16 bases between the two ends. The CDR3 loop reads CAWRARGAGNEQFF. CDR3 nucleotide sequence: TGTGCCTGGAGAGCCCGGGGGGCGGGAAATGAGCAGTTCTTC.

V gene TRBV7-8 combines with J gene TRBJ1-5; the D is unclear. The CDR3 contains 15 residues. CDR1 and CDR2 from the germline V gene are SGHVS and FQNEAQ. Trimming removed 5 bases from V and 5 bases from J, with 16 bases in between. CDR3 sequence (DNA): TGTGCCAGCAGCCCGATTGGAGGGTGGCATCAGCCCCAGCATTTT. Protein: CASSPIGGWHQPQHF.

This chain uses TRBV11-3 with TRBJ1-1; D gene ambiguous. Germline lookup yields CDR1 SGHNT and CDR2 YENEEA. V shed 5 bases and J shed 6 bases, with 13 bases lying between them. The CDR3 is 13 amino acids. The CDR3 here is CASSPGVGAEAFF. Here the CDR3 DNA reads TGTGCCAGCAGCCCCGGCGTTGGGGCTGAAGCTTTCTTT.

This clone was counted ten times or more. V usage is TRBV24-1 and J usage is TRBJ1-5, with TRBD1 matching 8 bases. The V segment lost 4 bases and the J segment 5 bases; nucleotides outside the gene matches: 6. This CDR3 is built from 15 residues. Germline V gene lookup returns CDR1 KGHDR and CDR2 SFDVKD. CDR3 protein: CATSDRDRFDQPQHF. In nucleotides, the CDR3 is TGTGCCACCAGTGACAGGGACAGGTTTGATCAGCCCCAGCATTTT.

The chain is built from TRBV6-5 and TRBJ2-7; 10 bases are shared with TRBD1. J lost 2 bases, V lost 6 bases, and 4 bases had no gene match. The CDR3 has 14 amino acids. The germline CDR1 and CDR2 sequences are MNHEY and SVGAGI. The chain's CDR3 is CASRRTGGPYEQYF. The CDR3, as DNA: TGTGCCAGCAGACGGACAGGGGGGCCCTACGAGCAGTACTTC.

The V gene is TRBV11-3, the J gene TRBJ2-5; 12 positions agree with TRBD2. Germline CDR1 is SGHNT and CDR2 is YENEEA. V was clipped by 1 base and J by 7 bases; unmatched bases: 4. This CDR3 has 15 residues. The CDR3 protein is CASSLGGLAGRTQYF. Written as DNA, the CDR3 is TGTGCCAGCAGCTTAGGGGGACTAGCGGGCAGGACCCAGTACTTC.

The chain employs TRBV28 and TRBJ2-5; possible D gene TRBD1, 6 bases. The CDR3 runs 14 residues. Germline CDR1 is MDHEN and CDR2 is SYDVKM. Trimming took off 5 bases at V and 4 bases at J, with 14 bases between the two ends. CDR3 in DNA: TGTGCCAGCAGTACCGGGACAAGCGGAGAGACCCAGTACTTC. This translates into CASSTGTSGETQYF.

The chain links TRBV2 to TRBJ2-3, with D perhaps matching TRBD1 (6 bases). The length of the CDR3 is 15 residues. Trimming took 1 base from V and 4 from J, leaving 12 bases between them. Per germline, CDR1 SNHLY and CDR2 FYNNEI. CDR3 DNA sequence: TGTGCCAGCAGTGAAGGGCCGGCAGGGGCAGATACGCAGTATTTT. Encoded protein: CASSEGPAGADTQYF.

The chain has TRBV18 and TRBJ2-1, with D uncertain. Germline lookup yields CDR1 KGHSH and CDR2 LQKENI. The CDR3 contains 14 residues. V lost 3 bases to trimming and J lost 0 bases, with 6 bases between them. The CDR3 nucleotides read TGTGCCAGCTCACCGCCCTACTCCTACAATGAGCAGTTCTTC. It codes for CASSPPYSYNEQFF.

This clone was observed a handful of times. The chain recombines TRBV5-1 with TRBJ2-2; D may be TRBD1 (5 bases). CDR3 length: 15 residues. Between the trimmed V and J ends, which lost 4 bases and 5 bases, there was a span of 15 bases. Germline V CDR1 and CDR2: SGHRS, YFSETQ. In DNA form, the CDR3 reads TGCGCCAGCAGCCCCGGCAGGGCCCGGACCGGGGAGCTGTTTTTT. Protein product: CASSPGRARTGELFF.

CDR3 in amino acids: CASSFFSGTEAFF. DNA of the CDR3: TGTGCCAGCAGCTTTTTTTCAGGCACTGAAGCTTTCTTT. The chain uses TRBV11-3 and TRBJ1-1, with unresolved D. Deletions cut 3 bases from V and 4 bases from J, with 9 bases between. The CDR3 extends over 13 amino acids. In germline, CDR1 is SGHNT, CDR2 YENEEA.

The rearrangement joins TRBV6-5 to TRBJ1-1; D gene uncertain. Deletions cut 10 bases from V and 1 base from J, with 13 bases between. The CDR3 has 13 residues. Germline CDR1 MNHEY, CDR2 SVGAGI. This CDR3 reads CATRGVGNTEAFF. CDR3 sequence (DNA): TGTGCCACCCGAGGAGTTGGGAACACTGAAGCTTTCTTT.

The chain couples TRBV7-8 to TRBJ1-1; D remains unclear. CDR3 length: 11 amino acids. With 0 bases removed from V and 10 bases from J, the gap between germline ends came to 6 bases. The V gene's germline CDR1 is SGHVS and CDR2 FQNEAQ. This chain's CDR3 is CASSLAEGAFF. The CDR3 DNA is TGTGCCAGCAGCTTAGCTGAGGGAGCTTTCTTT.

The chain has TRBV7-2 and TRBJ2-3, with D hard to call. Per germline, CDR1 SGHTA and CDR2 FQGNSA. The ends were cut back, 0 bases at V and 2 bases at J, with 9 bases in the middle. The CDR3 is 15 amino acids. This CDR3 reads CASSLASTLTDTQYF. The CDR3 bases are TGTGCCAGCAGCTTAGCGTCAACCCTCACAGATACGCAGTATTTT.

This chain links TRBV7-6 with TRBJ1-2, with 7 bases matching TRBD1. Unmatched junction bases numbered 19, after V lost 5 bases and J lost 4 bases. CDR1 is SGHVS, CDR2 FNYEAQ, per germline. The CDR3 length is 18 residues. CDR3 protein: CASSAGQPQGGIIYGYTF. In nucleotides, the CDR3 is TGTGCCAGCAGCGCGGGACAGCCTCAAGGAGGGATTATCTATGGCTACACCTTC.

V gene TRBV19 combines with J gene TRBJ2-3; 8 bases match TRBD1. The CDR3 length is 14 residues. Trimming removed 5 bases from V and 3 bases from J; junction bases left unmatched: 4. From germline, CDR1 is LNHDA and CDR2 SQIVND (reference sequence). The CDR3 DNA reads as TGTGCCAGTAGTCCCGGACAGGGAACAGATACGCAGTATTTT. Its translation: CASSPGQGTDTQYF.